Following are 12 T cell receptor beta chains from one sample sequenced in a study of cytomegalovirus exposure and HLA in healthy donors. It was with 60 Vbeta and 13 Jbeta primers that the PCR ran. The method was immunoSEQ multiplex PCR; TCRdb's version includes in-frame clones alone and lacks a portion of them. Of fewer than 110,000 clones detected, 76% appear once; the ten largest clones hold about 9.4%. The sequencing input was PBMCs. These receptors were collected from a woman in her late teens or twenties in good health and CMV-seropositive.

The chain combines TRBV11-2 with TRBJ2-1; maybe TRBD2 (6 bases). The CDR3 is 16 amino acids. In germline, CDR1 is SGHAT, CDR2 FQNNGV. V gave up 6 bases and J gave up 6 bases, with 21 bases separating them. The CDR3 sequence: CASRPLGGPDSNEQFF. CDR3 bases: TGTGCCAGCAGGCCCCTGGGGGGACCGGATTCCAATGAGCAGTTCTTC. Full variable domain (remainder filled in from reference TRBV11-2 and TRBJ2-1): EAGVAQSPRYKIIEKRQSVAFWCNPISGHATLYWYQQILGQGPKLLIQFQNNGVVDDSQLPKDRFSAERLKGVDSTLKIQPAKLEDSAVYLCASRPLGGPDSNEQFFGPGTRLTVL.

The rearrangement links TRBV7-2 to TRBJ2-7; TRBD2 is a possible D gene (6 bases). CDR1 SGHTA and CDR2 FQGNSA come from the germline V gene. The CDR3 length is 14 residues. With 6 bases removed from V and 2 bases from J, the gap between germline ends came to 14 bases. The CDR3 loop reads CASSWTIPTYEQYF. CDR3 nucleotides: TGTGCCAGCAGTTGGACTATACCTACCTACGAGCAGTACTTC.

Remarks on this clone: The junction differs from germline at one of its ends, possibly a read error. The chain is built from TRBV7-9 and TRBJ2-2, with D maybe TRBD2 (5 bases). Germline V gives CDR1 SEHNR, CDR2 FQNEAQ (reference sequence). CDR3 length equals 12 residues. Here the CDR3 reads CASSLGLGELFF. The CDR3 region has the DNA TGTGCCAGCAGTTTAGGACTCGGGGAGCTGTTTTTT.

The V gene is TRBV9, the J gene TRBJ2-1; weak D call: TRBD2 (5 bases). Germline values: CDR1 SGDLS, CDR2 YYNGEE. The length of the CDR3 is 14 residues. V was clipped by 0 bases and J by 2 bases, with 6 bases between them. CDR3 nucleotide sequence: TGTGCCAGCAGCGTAGTGGGAGCCTACAATGAGCAGTTCTTC. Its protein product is CASSVVGAYNEQFF.

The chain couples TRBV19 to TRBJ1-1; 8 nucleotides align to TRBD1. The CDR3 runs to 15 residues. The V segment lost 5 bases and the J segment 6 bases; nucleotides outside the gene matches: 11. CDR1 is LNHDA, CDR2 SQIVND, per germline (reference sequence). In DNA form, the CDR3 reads TGTGCCAGTAGTGGACAGGGAATGGGGATACCTGAAGCTTTCTTT. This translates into CASSGQGMGIPEAFF.

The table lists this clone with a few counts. The CDR3 DNA follows: TGTGCCAGCAGCTTATGCCCTCCGGGACAAGTGAACACTGAAGCTTTCTTT. Encoded protein: CASSLCPPGQVNTEAFF. The chain is built from TRBV7-9 and TRBJ1-1, with D perhaps TRBD1 (6 bases). Trimming removed 2 bases from V and 0 bases from J, with 16 bases in between. The CDR3 consists of 17 residues. Germline CDR1 is SEHNR and CDR2 is FQNEAQ (reference sequence).

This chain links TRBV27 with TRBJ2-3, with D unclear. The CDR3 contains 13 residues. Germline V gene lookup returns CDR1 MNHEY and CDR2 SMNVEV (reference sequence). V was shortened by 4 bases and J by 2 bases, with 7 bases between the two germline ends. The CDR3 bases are TGTGCCAGCAGTTGGGCTATCACAGATACGCAGTATTTT. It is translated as CASSWAITDTQYF.

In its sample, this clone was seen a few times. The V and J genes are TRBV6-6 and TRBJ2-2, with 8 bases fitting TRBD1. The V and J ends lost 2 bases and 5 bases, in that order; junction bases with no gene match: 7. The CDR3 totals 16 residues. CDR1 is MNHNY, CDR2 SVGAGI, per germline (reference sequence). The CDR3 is CASSYGTGVRTGELFF. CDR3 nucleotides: TGTGCCAGCAGTTACGGGACAGGTGTGAGGACCGGGGAGCTGTTTTTT.

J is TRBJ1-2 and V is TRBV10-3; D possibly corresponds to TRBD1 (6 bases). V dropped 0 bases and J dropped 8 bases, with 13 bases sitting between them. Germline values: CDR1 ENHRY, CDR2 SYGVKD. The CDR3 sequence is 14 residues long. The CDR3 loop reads CAISESLGTSGYTF. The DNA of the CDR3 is TGTGCCATCAGTGAGTCGCTTGGGACATCGGGCTACACCTTC.

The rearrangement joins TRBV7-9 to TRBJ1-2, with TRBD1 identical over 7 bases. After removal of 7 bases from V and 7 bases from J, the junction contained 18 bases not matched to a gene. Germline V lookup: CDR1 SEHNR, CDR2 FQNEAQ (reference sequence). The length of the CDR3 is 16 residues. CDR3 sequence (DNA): TGTGCCAGCATCGACCCCTTGGACAGGTCCGCTGGTGGCTACACCTTC. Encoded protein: CASIDPLDRSAGGYTF.

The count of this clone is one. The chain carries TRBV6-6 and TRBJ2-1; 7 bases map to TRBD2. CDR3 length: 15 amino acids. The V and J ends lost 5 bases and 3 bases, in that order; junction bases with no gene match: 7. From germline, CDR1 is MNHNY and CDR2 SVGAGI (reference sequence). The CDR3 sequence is CASSLRASGYNEQFF. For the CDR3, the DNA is TGTGCCAGCAGTCTAAGGGCTAGCGGCTACAATGAGCAGTTCTTC.

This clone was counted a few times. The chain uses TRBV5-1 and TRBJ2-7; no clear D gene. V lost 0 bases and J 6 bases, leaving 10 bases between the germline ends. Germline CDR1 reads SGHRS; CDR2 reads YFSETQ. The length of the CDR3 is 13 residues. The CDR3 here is CASSLGATGEQYF. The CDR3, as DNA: TGCGCCAGCAGCTTGGGTGCCACGGGCGAGCAGTACTTC. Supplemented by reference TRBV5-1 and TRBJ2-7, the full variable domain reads KAGVTQTPRYLIKTRGQQVTLSCSPISGHRSVSWYQQTPGQGLQFLFEYFSETQRNKGNFPGRFSGRQFSNSRSEMNVSTLELGDSALYLCASSLGATGEQYFGPGTRLTVT.